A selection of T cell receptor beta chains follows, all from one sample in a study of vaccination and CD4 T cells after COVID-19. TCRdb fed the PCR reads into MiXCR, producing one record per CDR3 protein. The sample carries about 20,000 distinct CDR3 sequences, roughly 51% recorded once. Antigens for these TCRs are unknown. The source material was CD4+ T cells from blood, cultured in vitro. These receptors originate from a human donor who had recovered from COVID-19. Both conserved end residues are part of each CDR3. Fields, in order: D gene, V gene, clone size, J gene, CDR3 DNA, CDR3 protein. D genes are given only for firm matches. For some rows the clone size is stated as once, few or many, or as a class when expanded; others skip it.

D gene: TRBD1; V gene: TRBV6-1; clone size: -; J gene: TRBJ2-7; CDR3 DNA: TGTGCCAGCAGGCCTACAGGGGGGAGCTACGAGCAGTACTTC; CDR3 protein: CASRPTGGSYEQYF
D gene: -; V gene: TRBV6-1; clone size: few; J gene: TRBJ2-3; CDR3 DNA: TGTGCCAGCAGACCACAGGGGGGGATCACAGATACGCAGTATTTT; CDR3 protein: CASRPQGGITDTQYF
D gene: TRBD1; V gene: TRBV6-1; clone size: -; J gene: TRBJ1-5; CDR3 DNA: TGTGCCAGCTCCGGGACAGGGCCTTATAGCAATCAGCCCCAGCATTTT; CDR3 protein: CASSGTGPYSNQPQHF
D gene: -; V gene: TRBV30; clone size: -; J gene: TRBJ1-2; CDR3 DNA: TGTGCCTGGAGTAGGGATCTCGGGGGCTACACCTTC; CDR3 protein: CAWSRDLGGYTF
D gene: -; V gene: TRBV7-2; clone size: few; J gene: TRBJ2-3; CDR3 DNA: TGTGCCAGCAGCCCTCTGGATACGCAGTATTTT; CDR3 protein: CASSPLDTQYF
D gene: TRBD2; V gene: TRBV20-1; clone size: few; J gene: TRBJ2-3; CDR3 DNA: TGCAGTGCTCCCCTAGCGGGCACAGATACGCAGTATTTT; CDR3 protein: CSAPLAGTDTQYF
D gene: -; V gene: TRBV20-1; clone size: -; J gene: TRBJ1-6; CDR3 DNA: TGCAGTGCTAGTCCCGGAGGGGGAAGCAATTCACCCCTCCACTTT; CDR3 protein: CSASPGGGSNSPLHF
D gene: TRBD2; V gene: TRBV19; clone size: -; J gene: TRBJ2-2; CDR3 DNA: TGTGCCAGCCGGACTAGCGGGAGATCCGGGGAGCTGTTTTTT; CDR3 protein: CASRTSGRSGELFF
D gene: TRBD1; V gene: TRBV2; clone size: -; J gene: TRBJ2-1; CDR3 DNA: TGTGCCAGCAGTCTCCAGACAGGGGAGTACAATGAGCAGTTCTTC; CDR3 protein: CASSLQTGEYNEQFF
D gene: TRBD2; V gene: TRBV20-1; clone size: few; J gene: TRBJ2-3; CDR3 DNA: TGCAGTGCTAGCGTAGCGGGAGTGTCAGATACGCAGTATTTT; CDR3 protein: CSASVAGVSDTQYF
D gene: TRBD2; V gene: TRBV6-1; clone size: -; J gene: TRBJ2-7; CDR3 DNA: TGTGCCAGCAGTGTGGGACTAGCGGGAGGGCTCGAGCAGTACTTC; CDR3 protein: CASSVGLAGGLEQYF
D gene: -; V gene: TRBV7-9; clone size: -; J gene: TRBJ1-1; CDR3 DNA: TGTGCCAGCAGCTTAGATGGGTACACTGAAGCTTTCTTT; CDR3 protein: CASSLDGYTEAFF
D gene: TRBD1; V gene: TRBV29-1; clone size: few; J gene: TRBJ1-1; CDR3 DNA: TGCAGCGTTGTGGGGGGGACAGGGGCCCTTAGAGGCACTGAAGCTTTCTTT; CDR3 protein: CSVVGGTGALRGTEAFF
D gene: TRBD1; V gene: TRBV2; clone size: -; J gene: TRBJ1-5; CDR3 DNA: TGTGCCAGCAGTCGGGACAGCACCAATCAGCCCCAGCATTTT; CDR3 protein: CASSRDSTNQPQHF
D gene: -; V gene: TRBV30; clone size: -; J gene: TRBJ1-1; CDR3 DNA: TGTGCCTGGAGTTCGACAGTCGAGGGCACTGAAGCTTTCTTT; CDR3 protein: CAWSSTVEGTEAFF
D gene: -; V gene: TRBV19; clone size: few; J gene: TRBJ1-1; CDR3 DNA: TGTGCCAGTAGTATAGGGAGGCAGGGCGGCACTGAAGCTTTCTTT; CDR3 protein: CASSIGRQGGTEAFF
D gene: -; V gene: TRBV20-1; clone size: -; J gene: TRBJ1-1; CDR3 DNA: TGCAGTGCTAGAGAGGACATATCGACTGAAGCTTTCTTT; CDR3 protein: CSAREDISTEAFF
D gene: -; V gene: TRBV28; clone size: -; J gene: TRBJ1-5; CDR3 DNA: TGTGCCAGCAGTATAGGGGTTCAGCCCCAGCATTTT; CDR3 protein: CASSIGVQPQHF
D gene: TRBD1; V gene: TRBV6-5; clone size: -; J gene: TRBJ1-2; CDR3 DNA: TGTGCCAGCAGTTACACAGGACAGGGTGGAGGCTACACCTTC; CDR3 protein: CASSYTGQGGGYTF
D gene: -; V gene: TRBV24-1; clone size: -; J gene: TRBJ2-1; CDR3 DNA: TGTGCCACCAGTGATGGGAAGAGCTCCTACAATGAGCAGTTCTTC; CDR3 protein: CATSDGKSSYNEQFF
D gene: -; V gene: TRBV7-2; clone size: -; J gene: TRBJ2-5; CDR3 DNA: TGTGCCAGCAGCTTAGTTACGGGGCCGCAAGAGACCCAGTACTTC; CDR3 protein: CASSLVTGPQETQYF
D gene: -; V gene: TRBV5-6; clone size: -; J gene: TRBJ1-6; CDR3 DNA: TGTGCCAGCAGCTTAGGGTTATCGAATTCACCCCTCCACTTT; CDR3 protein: CASSLGLSNSPLHF
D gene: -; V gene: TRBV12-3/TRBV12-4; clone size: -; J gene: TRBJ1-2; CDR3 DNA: TGTGCCAGCAGACCAGCAGGGATTACACCTAACTATGGCTACACCTTC; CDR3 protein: CASRPAGITPNYGYTF
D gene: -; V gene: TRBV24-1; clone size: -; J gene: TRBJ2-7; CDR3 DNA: TGTGCCACCAGTGATTCCAGACAGAGCTCCTACGAGCAGTACTTC; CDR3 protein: CATSDSRQSSYEQYF
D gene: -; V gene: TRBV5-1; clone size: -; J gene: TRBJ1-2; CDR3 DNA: TGCGCCAGCAGCTCGACCGACCCCGGGGGCTACACCTTC; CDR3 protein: CASSSTDPGGYTF
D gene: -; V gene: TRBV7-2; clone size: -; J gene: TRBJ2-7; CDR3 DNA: TGTGCCAGCAGCTTAGGCGGGACCTACGAGCAGTACTTC; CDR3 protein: CASSLGGTYEQYF
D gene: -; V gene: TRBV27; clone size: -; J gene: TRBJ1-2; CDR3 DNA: TGTGCCAGCAGTTTAGGCGGCAGGGGCTATGGCTACACCTTC; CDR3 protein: CASSLGGRGYGYTF
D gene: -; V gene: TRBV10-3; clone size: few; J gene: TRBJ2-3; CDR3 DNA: TGTGCCATCATGGGGCCCACGGATACGCAGTATTTT; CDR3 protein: CAIMGPTDTQYF
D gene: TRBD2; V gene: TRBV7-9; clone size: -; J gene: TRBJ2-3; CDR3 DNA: TGTGCCAGCAGTCGTAGCGGGCCACGGAGCACAGATACGCAGTATTTT; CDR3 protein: CASSRSGPRSTDTQYF